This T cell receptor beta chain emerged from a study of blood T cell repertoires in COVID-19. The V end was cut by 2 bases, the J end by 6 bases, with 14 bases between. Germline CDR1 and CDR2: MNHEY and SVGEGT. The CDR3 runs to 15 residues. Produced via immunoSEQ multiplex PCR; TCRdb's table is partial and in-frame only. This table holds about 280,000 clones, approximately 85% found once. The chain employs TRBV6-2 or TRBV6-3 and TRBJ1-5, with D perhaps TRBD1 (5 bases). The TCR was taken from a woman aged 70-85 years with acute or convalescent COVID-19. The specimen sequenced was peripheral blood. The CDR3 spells CASSYISGLGQPQHF. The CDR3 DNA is TGTGCCAGCAGTTACATTTCAGGGCTCGGTCAGCCCCAGCATTTT.